This is a list of T cell receptor beta chains from one sample in a study of blood T cell repertoires in COVID-19. Measured with immunoSEQ multiplex PCR; TCRdb has only the in-frame clones, and not every one. The table shows about 120,000 clones, with around 90% occurring only once. What was sequenced was peripheral blood. The receptors originated from a woman aged 60-75 years with COVID-19, enrolled during active disease. The CDR3 runs from the conserved cysteine through the conserved F or W. The order of the fields is clone size, V gene, J gene, D gene, CDR3 protein, CDR3 DNA. A D gene is named only where the DNA matches it firmly. Not every row has a clone size; where given, it reads once, few, many or a size class.

-	TRBV10-3	TRBJ2-1	TRBD1	CAISGQGASEQFF	TGTGCCATCAGTGGACAGGGGGCAAGTGAGCAGTTCTTC
-	TRBV7-9	TRBJ2-1	-	CASSLGGAGREQFF	TGTGCCAGCAGCCTTGGGGGGGCAGGACGTGAGCAGTTCTTC
-	TRBV11-1	TRBJ2-1	TRBD2	CASSLWAGGPGTEQFF	TGTGCCAGCAGCTTATGGGCGGGGGGGCCAGGGACCGAGCAGTTCTTC
-	TRBV6-1	TRBJ1-5	-	CASSAGGFGSSNQPQHF	TGTGCCAGCAGTGCCGGTGGTTTCGGGTCTAGCAATCAGCCCCAGCATTTT
-	TRBV3-1/TRBV3-2	TRBJ1-4	-	CASSQAQGWANEKLFF	TGTGCCAGCAGCCAAGCGCAGGGGTGGGCTAATGAAAAACTGTTTTTT
-	TRBV7-2	TRBJ2-5	-	CASSGPIQGETQYF	TGTGCCAGCTCAGGACCTATCCAGGGGGAGACCCAGTACTTC
-	TRBV6-5	TRBJ1-5	TRBD1	CASTRDRSNQPQHF	TGTGCCAGCACCAGGGACAGGAGCAATCAGCCCCAGCATTTT
-	TRBV6-2/TRBV6-3	TRBJ1-4	TRBD1	CASSYNILRDRGLGGEKLFF	TGTGCCAGCAGTTACAACATCCTCCGGGACAGGGGACTTGGAGGCGAAAAACTGTTTTTT
-	TRBV3-1/TRBV3-2	TRBJ1-2	TRBD1	CASSQDLYMGQGNYGYTF	TGTGCCAGCAGCCAAGATCTCTATATGGGACAGGGTAACTATGGCTACACCTTC
once	TRBV19	TRBJ2-1	TRBD2	CASKLERGGWNEQFF	TGTGCCAGCAAATTAGAGCGGGGGGGTTGGAATGAGCAGTTCTTC
-	TRBV2	TRBJ2-1	TRBD1	CASRAKTGDDEQFF	TGTGCCAGCAGGGCAAAAACAGGGGACGATGAGCAGTTCTTC
-	TRBV18	TRBJ1-3	-	CASSPGGYGTGNTIYF	TGTGCCAGCTCACCAGGAGGGTATGGTACTGGAAACACCATATATTTT
few	TRBV11-2	TRBJ2-1	TRBD1	CASSSTPRDRANNEQFF	TGTGCCAGCAGCTCCACCCCCCGGGACAGGGCAAACAATGAGCAGTTCTTC
-	TRBV7-2	TRBJ1-1	-	CASSLFPENTEAFF	TGTGCCAGCAGCTTATTCCCAGAGAACACTGAAGCTTTCTTT
once	TRBV27	TRBJ1-1	-	CASSDRRRTLNTEAFF	TGTGCCAGCAGTGATAGGAGGAGAACTTTGAACACTGAAGCTTTCTTT
-	TRBV4-1	TRBJ2-2	-	CASSQGARTTGELFF	TGCGCCAGCAGCCAAGGGGCCAGGACAACCGGGGAGCTGTTTTTT
-	TRBV7-2	TRBJ2-5	-	CASSLIKKETQYF	TGTGCCAGCAGCTTAATCAAAAAAGAGACCCAGTACTTC
-	TRBV6-1	TRBJ1-1	-	CASSEGGEVFAFF	TGTGCCAGCAGTGAAGGGGGAGAGGTTTTTGCTTTCTTT
-	TRBV7-9	TRBJ1-4	TRBD1	CASSSDRGRGGEKLFF	TGTGCCAGCAGCTCGGACAGGGGGCGAGGTGGTGAAAAACTGTTTTTT
-	TRBV10-3	TRBJ1-2	-	CAISDSQGSYGYTF	TGTGCCATCAGTGATTCCCAGGGAAGCTATGGCTACACCTTC
-	TRBV6-5	TRBJ2-7	-	CASSYGGAWYEQYF	TGTGCCAGCAGTTACGGTGGGGCATGGTACGAGCAGTACTTC
-	TRBV11-2	TRBJ2-3	-	CASSFGEDTQYF	TGTGCCAGCAGCTTCGGGGAAGATACGCAGTATTTT
-	TRBV4-1	TRBJ2-1	-	CASNARQGSYNEQFF	TGCGCCAGCAACGCCAGGCAGGGCTCCTACAATGAGCAGTTCTTC
once	TRBV4-2	TRBJ2-1	TRBD2	CASSRGEGTSGYNEQFF	TGTGCCAGCAGCCGCGGGGAGGGGACTAGCGGCTACAATGAGCAGTTCTTC
-	TRBV19	TRBJ2-1	TRBD1	CASTGQGAYNEQFF	TGTGCCAGCACGGGACAGGGGGCCTACAATGAGCAGTTCTTC
-	TRBV6-2/TRBV6-3	TRBJ1-4	-	CASSYAARGEKLFF	TGTGCCAGCAGTTATGCGGCCCGAGGTGAAAAACTGTTTTTT